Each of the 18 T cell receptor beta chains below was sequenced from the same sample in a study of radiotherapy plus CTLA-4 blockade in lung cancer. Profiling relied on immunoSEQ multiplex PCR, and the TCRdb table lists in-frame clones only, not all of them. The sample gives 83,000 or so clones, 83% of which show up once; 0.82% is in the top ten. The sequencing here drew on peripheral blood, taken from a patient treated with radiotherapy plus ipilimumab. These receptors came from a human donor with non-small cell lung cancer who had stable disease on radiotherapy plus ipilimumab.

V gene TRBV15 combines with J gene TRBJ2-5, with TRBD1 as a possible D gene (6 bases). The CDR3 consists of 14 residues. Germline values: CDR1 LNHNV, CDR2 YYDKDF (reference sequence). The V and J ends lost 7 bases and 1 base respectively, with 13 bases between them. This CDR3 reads CATTPGHLQETQYF. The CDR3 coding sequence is TGTGCCACCACCCCGGGACACCTCCAAGAGACCCAGTACTTC. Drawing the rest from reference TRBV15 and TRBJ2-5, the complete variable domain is DAMVIQNPRYQVTQFGKPVTLSCSQTLNHNVMYWYQQKSSQAPKLLFHYYDKDFNNEADTPDNFQSRRPNTSFCFLDIRSPGLGDTAMYLCATTPGHLQETQYFGPGTRLLVL.

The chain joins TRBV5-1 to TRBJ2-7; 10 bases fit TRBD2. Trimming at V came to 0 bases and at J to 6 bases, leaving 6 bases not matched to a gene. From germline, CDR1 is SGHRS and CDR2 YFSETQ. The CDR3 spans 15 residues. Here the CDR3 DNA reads TGCGCCAGCAGCTTGGCGCTAGCGGGAGTAGGCGAGCAGTACTTC. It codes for CASSLALAGVGEQYF.

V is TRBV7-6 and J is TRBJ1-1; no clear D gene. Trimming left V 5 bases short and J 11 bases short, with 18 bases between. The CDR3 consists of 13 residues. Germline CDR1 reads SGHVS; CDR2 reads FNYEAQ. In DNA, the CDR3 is TGTGCCAGCAGCCCCTCGGCGGGGAATAGGGCTTTCTTT. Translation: CASSPSAGNRAFF.

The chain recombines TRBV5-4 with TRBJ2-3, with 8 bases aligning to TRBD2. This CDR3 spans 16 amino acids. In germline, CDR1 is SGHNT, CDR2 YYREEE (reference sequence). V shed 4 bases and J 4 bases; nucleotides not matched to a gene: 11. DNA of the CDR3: TGTGCCAGCAGCCCGTATAGAGCGGGAGAAGCAGATACGCAGTATTTT. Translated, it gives CASSPYRAGEADTQYF.

CDR3: CASSLVEDQPQHF. CDR3 DNA: TGTGCCAGCAGCTTGGTGGAGGACCAGCCCCAGCATTTT. This rearrangement joins TRBV5-5 to TRBJ1-5; D is ambiguous. Germline CDR1 SGHKS, CDR2 YYEKEE (reference sequence). This CDR3 has 13 amino acids. V was cut by 0 bases and J by 7 bases, with 8 bases left in between.

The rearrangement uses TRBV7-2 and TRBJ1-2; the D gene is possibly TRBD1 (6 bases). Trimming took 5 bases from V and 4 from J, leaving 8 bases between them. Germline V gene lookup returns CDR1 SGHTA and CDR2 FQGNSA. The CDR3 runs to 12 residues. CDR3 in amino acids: CASSLDSYGYTF. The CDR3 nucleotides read TGTGCCAGCAGCCTGGACAGCTATGGCTACACCTTC.

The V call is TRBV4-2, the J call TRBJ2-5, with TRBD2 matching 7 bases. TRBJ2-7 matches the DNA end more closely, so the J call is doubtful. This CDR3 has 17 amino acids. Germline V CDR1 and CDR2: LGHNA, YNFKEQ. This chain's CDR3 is CASSQEDVSGVGYEQYF. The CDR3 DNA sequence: TGTGCCAGCAGCCAAGAAGACGTCAGCGGGGTGGGATACGAGCAGTACTTC.

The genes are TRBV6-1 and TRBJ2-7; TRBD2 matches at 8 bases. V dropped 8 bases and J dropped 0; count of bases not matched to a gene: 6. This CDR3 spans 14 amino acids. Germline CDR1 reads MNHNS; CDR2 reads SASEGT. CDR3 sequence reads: CASLLRGASYEQYF. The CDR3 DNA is TGTGCCAGCTTGTTGCGGGGGGCCTCCTACGAGCAGTACTTC.

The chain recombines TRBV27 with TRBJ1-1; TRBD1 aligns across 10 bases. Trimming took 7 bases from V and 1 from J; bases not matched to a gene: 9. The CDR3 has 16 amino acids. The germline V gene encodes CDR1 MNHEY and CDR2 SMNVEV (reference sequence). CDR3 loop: CASTPGQGLPNTEAFF. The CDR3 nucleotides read TGTGCCAGCACCCCGGGACAGGGGCTCCCGAACACTGAAGCTTTCTTT.

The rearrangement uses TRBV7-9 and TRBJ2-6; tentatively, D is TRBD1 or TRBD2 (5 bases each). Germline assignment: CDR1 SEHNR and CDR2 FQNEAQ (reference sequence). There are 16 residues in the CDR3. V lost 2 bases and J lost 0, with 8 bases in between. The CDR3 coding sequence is TGTGCCAGCAGCTTACGAGGGGTCTCTGGGGCCAACGTCCTGACTTTC. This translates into CASSLRGVSGANVLTF.

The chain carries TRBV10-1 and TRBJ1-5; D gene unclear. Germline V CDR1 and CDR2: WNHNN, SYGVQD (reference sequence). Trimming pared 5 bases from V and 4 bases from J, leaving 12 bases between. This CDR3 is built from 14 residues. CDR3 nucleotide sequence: TGCGCCAGCAGTCGCCACCCCCGTAATCAGCCCCAGCATTTT. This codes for CASSRHPRNQPQHF.

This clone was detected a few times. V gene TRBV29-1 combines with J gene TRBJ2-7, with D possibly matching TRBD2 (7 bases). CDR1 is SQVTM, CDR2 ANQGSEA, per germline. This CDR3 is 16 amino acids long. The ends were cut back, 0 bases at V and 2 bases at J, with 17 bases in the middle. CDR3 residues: CSVEDRGGAGPYEQYF. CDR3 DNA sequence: TGCAGCGTTGAAGATCGAGGGGGGGCAGGACCCTACGAGCAGTACTTC.

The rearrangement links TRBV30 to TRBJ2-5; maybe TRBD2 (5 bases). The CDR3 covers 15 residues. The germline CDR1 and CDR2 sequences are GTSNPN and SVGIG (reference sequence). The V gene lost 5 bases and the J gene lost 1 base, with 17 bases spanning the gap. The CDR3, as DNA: TGTGCCTGGTCCACGGGAAACAACTTCCAAGAGACCCAGTACTTC. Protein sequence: CAWSTGNNFQETQYF.

The DNA for the CDR3 is TGTGCCAGCAGCCCTCTTGGGTGGGACACTGAAGCTTTCTTT. The encoded protein is CASSPLGWDTEAFF. V usage is TRBV11-2 and J usage is TRBJ1-1; D unclear. With 5 bases removed from V and 3 bases from J, the gap between germline ends came to 13 bases. The CDR3 loop spans 14 amino acids. Germline loops: CDR1 SGHAT, CDR2 FQNNGV.

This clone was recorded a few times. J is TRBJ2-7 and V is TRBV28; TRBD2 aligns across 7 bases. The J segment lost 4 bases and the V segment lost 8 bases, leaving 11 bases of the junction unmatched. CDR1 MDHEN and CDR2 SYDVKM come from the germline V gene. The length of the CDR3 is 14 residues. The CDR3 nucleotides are TGTGCCAGCCGACTTGGACTAGTGAGTTACGAGCAGTACTTC. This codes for CASRLGLVSYEQYF. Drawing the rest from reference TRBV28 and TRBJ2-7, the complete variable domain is DVKVTQSSRYLVKRTGEKVFLECVQDMDHENMFWYRQDPGLGLRLIYFSYDVKMKEKGDIPEGYSVSREKKERFSLILESASTNQTSMYLCASRLGLVSYEQYFGPGTRLTVT.

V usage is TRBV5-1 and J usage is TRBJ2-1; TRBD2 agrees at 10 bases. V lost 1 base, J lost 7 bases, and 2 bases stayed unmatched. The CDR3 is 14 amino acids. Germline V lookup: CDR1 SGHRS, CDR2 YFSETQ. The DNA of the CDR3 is TGCGCCAGCAGCTTGACTAGCGGGGTTAATGAGCAGTTCTTC. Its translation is CASSLTSGVNEQFF.

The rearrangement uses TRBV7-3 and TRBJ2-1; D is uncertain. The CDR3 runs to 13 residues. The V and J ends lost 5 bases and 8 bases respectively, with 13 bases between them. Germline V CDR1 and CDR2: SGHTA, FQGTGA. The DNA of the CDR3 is TGTGCCAGCAGCCCTCGCCTCGATTATGAGCAGTTCTTC. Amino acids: CASSPRLDYEQFF.

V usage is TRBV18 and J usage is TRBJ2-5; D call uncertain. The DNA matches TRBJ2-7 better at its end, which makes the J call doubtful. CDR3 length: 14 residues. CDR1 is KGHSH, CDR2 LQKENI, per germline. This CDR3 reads CASSPNQVLGEQYF. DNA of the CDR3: TGTGCCAGCTCACCAAACCAAGTCCTGGGCGAGCAGTACTTC.